What follows describes a single T cell receptor (beta chain). The CDR3 sequence is 13 residues long. Germline V lookup: CDR1 SGHRS, CDR2 YFSETQ. Trimming left V 4 bases short and J 6 bases short, with 10 bases between. These data belong to a study of T cell responses to AZD1222 COVID-19 vaccine. Repertoires were generated with immunoSEQ multiplex PCR, while TCRdb's copy carries only in-frame clones and drops some. Seen here are about 90,000 clones, 91% observed once, and the top ten hold roughly 5.5%. The gene calls are TRBV5-1 and TRBJ2-2; D is unresolved. The source material was peripheral blood, sampled on day 0 of MenACWY control vaccination. The receptor was isolated from an adult in good health. The CDR3 protein is CASSPSRPGELFF. In nucleotides, the CDR3 is TGCGCCAGCAGCCCGAGTAGGCCCGGGGAGCTGTTTTTT.